The T cell receptor (beta chain) described here comes from a study of T cells in Graves' hyperthyroidism and ophthalmopathy. Germline V gives CDR1 SNHLY, CDR2 FYNNEI. Trimming removed 3 bases from V and 4 bases from J; junction bases left unmatched: 9. The CDR3 is 16 residues long. Turning to this clonotype: The antigen is not known.

Findings and caveats of the study: Patients with ophthalmopathy were separated from those with stable hyperthyroidism by a 13 V-J model.

Amplification of TCR beta CDR3 regions was performed using RNA transcripts as template. Primed by the HTBI set, a first-round RT-PCR was run on the TCR CDR3. TCRdb reprocessed the multiplex PCR reads via MiXCR and lists one record per CDR3 protein. The profile shows almost 600,000 distinct CDR3 sequences, approximately 44% of them singletons. The specimen was peripheral blood or thyroid tissue (not recorded which). The receptor was isolated from a woman younger than 35 with Graves' hyperthyroidism. The V call is TRBV2, the J call TRBJ1-2, with 9 bases identical to TRBD1. The CDR3 sequence: CASSEPRDRAIYGYTF. The CDR3 DNA follows: TGTGCCAGCAGTGAGCCCCGGGACAGGGCGATCTATGGCTACACCTTC.